Listed here are 27 T cell receptor beta chains from one sample, sequenced in a study of sequential checkpoint blockade in melanoma. Treatment meaning: randomized to nivolumab then ipilimumab (arm A) or the reverse (arm B). Repertoires were generated with immunoSEQ multiplex PCR, while TCRdb's copy carries only in-frame clones and drops some. The sample lists 6,000 to 9,500 clones; 25% to 35% were seen once. This specimen was tumor tissue (inferred from file names), taken from a patient given nivolumab and ipilimumab in sequence. These receptors were obtained from a human donor with melanoma.

This clone was counted only a few times. The J gene is TRBJ1-5, the V gene TRBV6-8; D is possibly TRBD1 (6 bases). V was clipped by 6 bases and J by 6 bases, with 24 bases between them. The CDR3 runs 17 residues. The germline V gene encodes CDR1 MNHGY and CDR2 SAAAGT. CDR3 in amino acids: CASSRGNEYGGGQPQHF. For the CDR3, the DNA is TGTGCCAGCAGCCGGGGGAACGAGTATGGAGGGGGTCAGCCCCAGCATTTT.

This clone has a handful of counts. The chain recombines TRBV4-1 with TRBJ2-1; 9 nucleotides agree with TRBD1. V shed 1 base, J shed 4 bases, and the junction held 5 bases outside the gene matches. The germline gives CDR1 MGHRA, CDR2 YSYEKL. The CDR3 spans 16 residues. DNA of the CDR3: TGCGCCAGCAGCCAAGGAGGACAGGGGTGGTACAATGAGCAGTTCTTC. Amino acid sequence: CASSQGGQGWYNEQFF.

CDR3 DNA: TGCAGCGTTGCCGGCCGGGGGCTAGGAGATACGCAGTATTTT. Translated: CSVAGRGLGDTQYF. The V and J genes are TRBV29-1 and TRBJ2-3; D may correspond to TRBD1 or TRBD2 (6 bases each). CDR3 length: 14 residues. Per germline, CDR1 SQVTM and CDR2 ANQGSEA. Trimming removed 4 bases at V and 5 bases at J, with 16 bases between.

CDR3 loop: CSVVSFSTDTQYF. DNA for the CDR3: TGCAGCGTTGTTTCTTTTAGCACAGATACGCAGTATTTT. V is TRBV29-1 and J is TRBJ2-3, with unresolved D. CDR3 size: 13 residues. Per the germline V gene, CDR1 is SQVTM and CDR2 is ANQGSEA. V lost 4 bases to trimming and J lost 0 bases, with 8 bases between them.

This chain joins TRBV6-8 and TRBJ1-4; TRBD1 might be the D (5 bases). The CDR3 spans 14 residues. The germline V gene has CDR1 MNHGY and CDR2 SAAAGT. V lost 4 bases to trimming and J lost 6 bases, with 12 bases between them. CDR3 amino acids: CASSWMGGDEKLFF. The CDR3 nucleotides are TGTGCCAGCAGTTGGATGGGGGGGGATGAAAAACTGTTTTTT.

The J gene is TRBJ2-1, the V gene TRBV11-3; 8 bases match TRBD2. V was clipped by 5 bases and J by 0 bases; unmatched bases: 3. CDR1 is SGHNT and CDR2 is YENEEA in the germline V gene. CDR3 length: 15 amino acids. In DNA, the CDR3 is TGTGCCAGCAGCACCAGCGGGAGCTCCTACAATGAGCAGTTCTTC. Translating gives CASSTSGSSYNEQFF.

This clone was observed many times. The V call is TRBV9, the J call TRBJ2-3, with D maybe TRBD1 (6 bases). Trimming stripped 0 bases from V and 6 bases from J, with 17 bases between. Germline V gives CDR1 SGDLS, CDR2 YYNGEE. The CDR3 length is 16 residues. The CDR3 DNA is TGTGCCAGCAGCGTAGGGGGACAAAGAACCTCGGATACGCAGTATTTT. Protein sequence: CASSVGGQRTSDTQYF.

There are a few counts of this clone. The chain carries TRBV18 and TRBJ1-1, with 7 bases lining up with TRBD1. The CDR3 runs 13 residues. Losses at the gene ends were 5 bases for V and 1 base for J; bases not matched to a gene: 1. CDR1 KGHSH and CDR2 LQKENI come from the germline V gene. The CDR3 DNA is TGTGCCAGCTCAAGACAGGGGAACACTGAAGCTTTCTTT. Translation gives CASSRQGNTEAFF.

This chain joins TRBV9 and TRBJ2-7; 9 positions agree with TRBD2. The CDR3 loop spans 14 amino acids. Germline V gene data show CDR1 as SGDLS and CDR2 as YYNGEE. The trim removed 0 bases at V and 4 bases at J, leaving 2 bases unmatched. CDR3 loop: CASSVGLAGYEQYF. Written as DNA, the CDR3 is TGTGCCAGCAGCGTAGGGCTAGCGGGGTACGAGCAGTACTTC.

The chain is built from TRBV12-5 and TRBJ1-2; possible D gene TRBD1, 6 bases. CDR3 length: 13 amino acids. Per germline, CDR1 LGHNT and CDR2 FRNRAP. The chain's CDR3 is CASTNQGNYGYTF. The CDR3 nucleotides read TGTGCCAGCACTAATCAGGGGAACTATGGCTACACCTTC.

The chain combines TRBV25-1 with TRBJ2-7, with a tentative D call TRBD2 (5 bases). Trimming cost V 1 base and J 3 bases, with 13 bases left between them. CDR1 is MGHDK, CDR2 SYGVNS, per germline. This CDR3 is built from 15 residues. CDR3 sequence: CASSESGGGDYEQYF. DNA of the CDR3: TGTGCCAGCAGTGAATCTGGCGGAGGAGACTACGAGCAGTACTTC.

J is TRBJ2-2 and V is TRBV9; D remains unclear. Per the germline V gene, CDR1 is SGDLS and CDR2 is YYNGEE. The CDR3 is made up of 12 amino acids. V was shortened by 2 bases and J by 6 bases, with 5 bases between the two germline ends. CDR3 residues: CASSVLAGELFF. The DNA for the CDR3 is TGTGCCAGCAGCGTTCTAGCCGGGGAGCTGTTTTTT.

The chain joins TRBV6-8 to TRBJ1-1; D is uncertain. Trimming stripped 4 bases from V and 0 bases from J, with 6 bases between. The CDR3 extends over 13 amino acids. CDR1 is MNHGY and CDR2 is SAAAGT in the germline V gene. The CDR3 spells CASSFGMNTEAFF. The CDR3 DNA follows: TGTGCCAGCAGTTTCGGGATGAACACTGAAGCTTTCTTT.

This clone was observed a few times. CDR3 bases: TGTGCCAGCAGCTTAGGCGGTATAGGCAATCAGCCCCAGCATTTT. Its protein product is CASSLGGIGNQPQHF. The chain joins TRBV11-3 to TRBJ1-5; D is uncertain. This CDR3 has 15 amino acids. Trimming left V 1 base short and J 2 bases short, with 9 bases between. Germline assignment: CDR1 SGHNT and CDR2 YENEEA.

In this sample, this clone turned up a few times. J is TRBJ2-1 and V is TRBV9; D is ambiguous. CDR3 length: 12 residues. The V gene's germline CDR1 is SGDLS and CDR2 YYNGEE. V was cut by 5 bases and J by 12 bases, with 15 bases left in between. The CDR3 nucleotides read TGTGCCAGCAGATTCGGTAGTATGGGGCAGTTCTTC. Residues: CASRFGSMGQFF.

Within the sample, this clone is medium-sized. The chain links TRBV11-3 to TRBJ2-2, with 15 bases matching TRBD2. The junction had 10 bases not matched to a gene; V was cut back by 5 bases and J by 3 bases. CDR1 is SGHNT, CDR2 YENEEA, per germline. This CDR3 is 19 amino acids long. The CDR3 protein is CASSGSPGLAGGDTGELFF. CDR3 DNA sequence: TGTGCCAGCAGCGGGTCTCCGGGACTAGCGGGAGGCGACACCGGGGAGCTGTTTTTT.

This clone was found a few times. This chain links TRBV11-3 with TRBJ1-5; 9 nucleotides match TRBD1. CDR1 SGHNT and CDR2 YENEEA come from the germline V gene. The CDR3 has 14 amino acids. Trimming removed 5 bases from V and 9 bases from J; junction bases left unmatched: 8. The CDR3 bases are TGTGCCAGCAGCCCAGGACAGGGGTCAAGGCCCCAGCATTTT. Its translation is CASSPGQGSRPQHF.

The V and J genes are TRBV5-1 and TRBJ1-1; tentative D call: TRBD1 (5 bases). Per germline, CDR1 SGHRS and CDR2 YFSETQ. This CDR3 has 18 residues. V was pared by 0 bases and J by 0 bases, with 18 bases between. The CDR3 loop is CASSLGRVRFEVNTEAFF. CDR3 DNA sequence: TGCGCCAGCAGCTTGGGCAGGGTACGGTTTGAGGTGAACACTGAAGCTTTCTTT.

The J gene is TRBJ1-6, the V gene TRBV16, with 8 bases matching TRBD1. The J segment lost 9 bases and the V segment lost 0 bases, leaving 4 bases of the junction unmatched. This CDR3 is built from 15 residues. In germline, CDR1 is KGHSY, CDR2 FQNENV. Written as DNA, the CDR3 is TGTGCCAGCAGCCAATCGAACACAGGGGGTTCACCCCTCCACTTT. Its translation: CASSQSNTGGSPLHF.

The rearrangement links TRBV14 to TRBJ2-7, with TRBD1 identical over 9 bases. V trimming: 3 bases; J trimming: 6 bases; junction bases outside the gene matches: 9. The CDR3 is made up of 15 amino acids. Germline assignment: CDR1 SGHDN and CDR2 FVKESK. The CDR3 region is CASSHQPGQGSEQYF. The CDR3 DNA reads as TGTGCCAGCAGCCACCAACCGGGACAGGGATCCGAGCAGTACTTC. The whole variable domain, remainder taken from reference TRBV14 and TRBJ2-7, is EAGVTQFPSHSVIEKGQTVTLRCDPISGHDNLYWYRRVMGKEIKFLLHFVKESKQDESGMPNNRFLAERTGGTYSTLKVQPAELEDSGVYFCASSHQPGQGSEQYFGPGTRLTVT.

The chain is built from TRBV9 and TRBJ2-7, with 8 bases identical to TRBD1. Germline V lookup: CDR1 SGDLS, CDR2 YYNGEE. This CDR3 contains 15 residues. Trimming took 5 bases from V and 2 from J; bases not matched to a gene: 9. CDR3: CASSATGTGPYEQYF. The DNA for the CDR3 is TGTGCCAGCAGTGCCACCGGGACAGGCCCCTACGAGCAGTACTTC.

This clone was seen more than once but under ten times. The chain uses TRBV2 and TRBJ2-7; TRBD2 aligns across 12 bases. CDR1 is SNHLY and CDR2 is FYNNEI in the germline V gene. The CDR3 extends over 17 amino acids. After removal of 6 bases from V and 2 bases from J, the junction contained 11 bases not matched to a gene. The CDR3 loop is CASSPTRTSGATYEQYF. The CDR3 DNA sequence: TGTGCCAGCAGCCCTACCCGGACTAGCGGGGCCACCTACGAGCAGTACTTC.

The chain carries TRBV11-3 and TRBJ2-5; TRBD1 might be the D (5 bases). The CDR3 extends over 15 amino acids. Germline assignment: CDR1 SGHNT and CDR2 YENEEA. Trimming took off 0 bases at V and 5 bases at J, with 13 bases between the two ends. CDR3 sequence (DNA): TGTGCCAGCAGCTTAGAGTGGGGCAGGTCTGAGACCCAGTACTTC. It codes for CASSLEWGRSETQYF.

This clone was counted between two and nine times. The V call is TRBV19, the J call TRBJ1-3; no reliable D call. The CDR3 has 16 residues. V shed 2 bases and J shed 0 bases, with 11 bases lying between them. Germline V gene sequence: CDR1 LNHDA, CDR2 SQIVND (reference sequence). DNA of the CDR3: TGTGCCAGTAGTATACAGTCCTCATTCTCTGGAAACACCATATATTTT. Protein sequence: CASSIQSSFSGNTIYF.

By frequency in the sample, this clone is medium-sized. The chain has TRBV6-8 and TRBJ1-1; 9 nucleotides match TRBD1. The CDR3 loop spans 14 amino acids. Unmatched junction bases numbered 4, after V lost 7 bases and J lost 1 base. The germline V gene encodes CDR1 MNHGY and CDR2 SAAAGT. CDR3 region: CASTTQGANTEAFF. In DNA, the CDR3 is TGTGCCAGCACCACACAGGGGGCGAACACTGAAGCTTTCTTT.

This chain connects TRBV7-5 to TRBJ2-7; TRBD2, the D gene given by the table, was not confirmed from the DNA. TRBV7-5 has pseudogene status. The CDR3 sequence is 17 residues long. CDR3 protein: CASSPRAGASWTYEQYF. The CDR3 nucleotides read TGTGCCAGCAGCCCGCGGGCGGGAGCCTCATGGACCTACGAGCAGTACTTC.

V is TRBV10-3 and J is TRBJ1-1; the D gene is possibly TRBD1 (5 bases). Deletions cut 0 bases from V and 4 bases from J, with 12 bases between. Per germline, CDR1 ENHRY and CDR2 SYGVKD. CDR3 length equals 15 residues. The CDR3 coding sequence is TGTGCCATCAGTGAGTCACCAGGGTCGGGCACTGAAGCTTTCTTT. It yields the protein CAISESPGSGTEAFF.